The rows below give T cell receptor beta chains drawn from one sample of a study of shared clonotypes between healthy human individuals. Libraries were prepared by immunoSEQ multiplex PCR; TCRdb keeps only in-frame clonotypes and omits some of them. The table has 400,000 to 600,000 clones, around 95% seen once; the top ten hold 0.055% to 0.075%. What was sequenced was naive CD4+ T cells sorted from blood. The receptors originated from a woman aged 25 to 39 in good health. Both conserved end residues are part of each CDR3. The order of the fields is V gene, J gene, D gene, clone size, CDR3 protein, CDR3 DNA. A D gene is named only where the DNA matches it firmly. Size tells how often a clone was seen (once, few, many) or the class of an expanded clone, and some rows leave it out.

>TRBV27|TRBJ2-3|.|.
CASSLAGQNTQYF
TGTGCCAGCAGTTTAGCGGGACAGAATACGCAGTATTTT
>TRBV30|TRBJ1-5|.|.
CAWSPRDNQPQHF
TGTGCCTGGAGTCCAAGGGACAATCAGCCCCAGCATTTT
>TRBV11-2|TRBJ2-5|.|once
CASSLGAYQETQYF
TGTGCCAGCAGCTTAGGGGCGTACCAAGAGACCCAGTACTTC
>TRBV7-9|TRBJ2-7|.|.
CASSLRGSTYEQYF
TGTGCCAGCAGCTTGCGGGGCTCCACCTACGAGCAGTACTTC
>TRBV9|TRBJ2-1|.|.
CASSVGIGAYNEQFF
TGTGCCAGCAGCGTAGGTATAGGGGCTTACAATGAGCAGTTCTTC
>TRBV6-5|TRBJ2-2|TRBD1|.
CASRLLDRTTGELFF
TGTGCCAGCAGACTTTTGGACAGGACCACCGGGGAGCTGTTTTTT
>TRBV2|TRBJ2-5|TRBD2|.
CASVAGHTQETQYF
TGTGCCAGCGTAGCGGGCCACACCCAAGAGACCCAGTACTTC
>TRBV6-5|TRBJ2-7|TRBD1|.
CASSYYQGANYEQYF
TGTGCCAGCAGTTACTACCAGGGGGCTAACTACGAGCAGTACTTC
>TRBV18|TRBJ2-1|.|.
CASSSDSLEQFF
TGTGCCAGCTCATCGGACAGTTTGGAGCAGTTCTTC
>TRBV6-1|TRBJ1-5|TRBD1|once
CASSERTGVQPQHF
TGTGCCAGCAGTGAGAGGACAGGGGTTCAGCCCCAGCATTTT
>TRBV5-6|TRBJ1-2|TRBD1|.
CASSIGTGGNYGYTF
TGTGCCAGCAGCATCGGGACAGGGGGGAACTATGGCTACACCTTC
>TRBV19|TRBJ1-5|.|few
CASSPPVGFNQPQHF
TGTGCCAGTAGTCCCCCGGTTGGGTTCAATCAGCCCCAGCATTTT
>TRBV6-1|TRBJ2-7|.|.
CASSESPGLPYEQYF
TGTGCCAGCAGTGAATCCCCGGGCCTCCCCTACGAGCAGTACTTC
>TRBV5-6|TRBJ2-5|.|.
CASSLPGTVQETQYF
TGTGCCAGCAGCTTACCCGGGACGGTCCAAGAGACCCAGTACTTC
>TRBV6-1|TRBJ2-3|.|.
CASSESTDTQYF
TGTGCCAGCAGTGAAAGCACAGATACGCAGTATTTT
>TRBV30|TRBJ1-1|TRBD1|once
CAWSPKVGQGMTEAFF
TGTGCCTGGAGTCCGAAAGTGGGACAGGGGATGACTGAAGCTTTCTTT
>TRBV28|TRBJ2-2|.|.
CASNRWGTGELFF
TGTGCCAGCAATCGGTGGGGTACCGGGGAGCTGTTTTTT
>TRBV1|TRBJ2-7|.|once
CTGSQSNHGRVEQYF
TGCACCGGCAGCCAAAGCAACCATGGGAGGGTCGAGCAGTACTTC
>TRBV4-1|TRBJ2-5|.|.
CASSQVEGETQYF
TGCGCCAGCAGCCAAGTCGAGGGAGAGACCCAGTACTTC